The entry below gives a single T cell receptor beta chain sequence along with its context. Its specific antigen is unknown. No per-base quality is available; no much larger clone lies one base away. This specimen comes from a study of blood T cell repertoires in COVID-19 (dated by TCRdb to between 2020 and 2021). Background for the entire study: Samples covering the acute and convalescent phases of COVID-19 were provided by collaborators in the United States, Italy and Spain. The sample metadata nearly always contained a de-identified subject ID, COVID-19 status, age in years and sex. The prospective study material was composed of cDNA or gDNA derived from T cells, B-cell-depleted T cells, or PBMCs. A freely available public database, intended as a resource for researchers studying the immune response to SARS-CoV-2, is where the repertoires were released. Subjects who had been exposed to COVID-19, were actively infected with it, or had recovered from it provided the deeply sampled blood TCRbeta repertoires that made up the dataset. Where available, HLA class I and class II types were obtained from metadata supplied by the sample provider rather than from assay-based typing. Samples came from the ongoing ImmuneRACE study (first 160 participants) plus 1,254 subjects from 6 global collaborators.

Here is what the overall study found, with its caveats: The amount of clinical and demographic metadata varied by source and participant and was provided uncurated.

CDR1 and CDR2 are drawn from the germline V gene: KGHSH, LQKENI. The cysteine opens and the phenylalanine closes a CDR3 of 15 amino acids. Kept here is only the CDR3 DNA, which spans 45 bases and is read in frame from base 1. Trimming accounts for 3 bases at V and 7 bases at J, while the number of junction bases matched to no gene is 3. In the prospective study, participants were roughly 18 to 95 years old, resided in about 25 geographic areas of the United States, and were enrolled through a virtual design. Cohort assignment in the prospective study relied on participant-reported clinical history from a screening survey and a study questionnaire. A participant counted as exposed if, within 2 weeks of entering the study, that participant had been in contact with someone who had a PCR-confirmed or clinician-diagnosed COVID-19 case. In the prospective study, whole blood, serum and a nasopharyngeal or oropharyngeal swab were collected from each participant by mobile phlebotomists. Prospective study participants could optionally give additional blood draws and questionnaires over an approximately 2-month period. Before DNA extraction, blood samples from the prospective study were shipped at room temperature or frozen.

TCRbeta CDR3 regions were amplified from genomic DNA by means of the immunoSEQ Assay, a bias-controlled multiplex PCR. The paper's data handling went like this. The number of nucleated cells in each sample was estimated by amplification of reference gene primers within the assay. To quantify the absolute abundance of each unique TCRbeta CDR3 rearrangement, sequence reads were collapsed and filtered. For each sample, productive Simpson clonality was calculated by taking the square root of Simpson's diversity index across productive rearrangements. The immuneACCESS repertoire file appears here via TCRdb, limited to in-frame rearrangements. These files lack a portion of the clones; in checked studies, under half of the deficit traces to unresolved V genes, and the cause of the others is not known. The V and J calls and clone size were taken over from that table, and D and trimming were inferred from the DNA. This sample is represented by more than 300,000 clones; over 90% of them were singletons. Of the sample, about 4% falls within the top ten clones.

This sequence originates from a woman younger than 45 who had been exposed to COVID-19. The V and J genes are TRBV18 and TRBJ2-1; 13 of the junction bases match TRBD2. Material: PBMCs or T cells enriched from blood (not recorded which). The CDR3 region has the sequence CASSPGLAGINEQFF. The nucleotide sequence is TGTGCCAGCTCACCGGGACTAGCGGGGATAAATGAGCAGTTCTTC.